The clone carrying this T cell receptor (beta chain) was recorded at least ten times. This entry comes from a study of T-cell reconstitution after alpha-beta-depleted transplantation in children. The CDR3 has 14 residues. Trimming shortened V by 2 bases and J by 3 bases, and 8 bases separated the two germline ends. Unique molecular identifiers featured in how the TCRbeta library was prepared. TCRdb re-derived calls from the PCR reads in MiXCR, one entry per CDR3 protein. The data hold some 250,000 distinct CDR3 sequences, with about 12% observed a single time. The rearrangement uses TRBV12-3 or TRBV12-4 and TRBJ1-5; no clear D. Specimen: PBMCs from the stem cell graft donor, collected from the stem cell graft. The TCR was taken from a human donor who donated a stem cell graft to a child with acute lymphoblastic leukemia. CDR3 loop: CASSLKRDNQPQHF. CDR3 nucleotide sequence: TGTGCCAGCAGTTTAAAACGGGACAATCAGCCCCAGCATTTT.